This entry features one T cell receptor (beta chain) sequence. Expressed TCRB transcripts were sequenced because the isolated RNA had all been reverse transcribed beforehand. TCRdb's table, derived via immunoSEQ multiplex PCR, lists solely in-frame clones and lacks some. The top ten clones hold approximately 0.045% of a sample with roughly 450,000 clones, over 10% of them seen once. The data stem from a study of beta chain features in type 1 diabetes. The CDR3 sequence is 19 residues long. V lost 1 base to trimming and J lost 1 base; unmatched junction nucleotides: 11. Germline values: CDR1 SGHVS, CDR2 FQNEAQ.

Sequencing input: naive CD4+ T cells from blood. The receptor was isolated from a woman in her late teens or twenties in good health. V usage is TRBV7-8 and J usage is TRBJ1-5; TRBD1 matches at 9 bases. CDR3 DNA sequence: TGTGCCAGCAGCTTAGTAGTGACAACAGGGGGCCTCAGCAATCAGCCCCAGCATTTT. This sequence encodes CASSLVVTTGGLSNQPQHF.